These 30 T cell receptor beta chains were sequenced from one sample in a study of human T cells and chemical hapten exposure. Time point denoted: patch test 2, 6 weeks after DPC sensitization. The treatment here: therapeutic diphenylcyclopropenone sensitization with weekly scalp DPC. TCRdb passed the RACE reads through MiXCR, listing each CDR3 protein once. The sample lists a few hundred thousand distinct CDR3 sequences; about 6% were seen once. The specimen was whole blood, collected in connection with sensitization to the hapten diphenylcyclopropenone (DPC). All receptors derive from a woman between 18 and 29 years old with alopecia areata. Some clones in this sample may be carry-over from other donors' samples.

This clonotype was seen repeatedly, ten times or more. In nucleotides, the CDR3 is TGCGCCAGCAGCCAAGAGGAGCGGGGGATCGTTGAGCAGTTCTTC. Encoded protein: CASSQEERGIVEQFF. The chain has TRBV4-1 and TRBJ2-1, with 8 bases that match TRBD2. V lost 0 bases to trimming and J lost 9 bases; unmatched junction nucleotides: 7. CDR1 is MGHRA, CDR2 YSYEKL, per germline. The CDR3 is 15 residues long.

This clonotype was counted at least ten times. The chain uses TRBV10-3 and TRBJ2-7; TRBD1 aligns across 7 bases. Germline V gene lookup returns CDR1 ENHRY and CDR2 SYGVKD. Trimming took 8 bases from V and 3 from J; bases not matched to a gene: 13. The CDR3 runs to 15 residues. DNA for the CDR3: TGTGCCATCGGTACAGGGGCTGTGACCCTCTACGAGCAGTACTTC. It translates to CAIGTGAVTLYEQYF.

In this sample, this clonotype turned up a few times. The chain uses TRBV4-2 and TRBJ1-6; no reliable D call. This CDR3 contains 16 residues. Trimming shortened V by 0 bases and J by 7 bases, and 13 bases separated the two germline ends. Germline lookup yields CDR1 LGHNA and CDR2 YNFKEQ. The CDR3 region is CASSQDRGRGNSPLHF. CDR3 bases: TGTGCCAGCAGCCAAGATAGAGGGAGAGGCAATTCACCCCTCCACTTT.

The CDR3 region is CASSIDRVASPLHF. The CDR3 DNA reads TGTGCCAGCAGTATAGACAGGGTCGCTTCACCCCTCCACTTT. The V gene is TRBV12-3 or TRBV12-4, the J gene TRBJ1-6, with TRBD1 identical over 7 bases. V lost 5 bases to trimming and J lost 9 bases; unmatched junction nucleotides: 7. The CDR3 consists of 14 residues.

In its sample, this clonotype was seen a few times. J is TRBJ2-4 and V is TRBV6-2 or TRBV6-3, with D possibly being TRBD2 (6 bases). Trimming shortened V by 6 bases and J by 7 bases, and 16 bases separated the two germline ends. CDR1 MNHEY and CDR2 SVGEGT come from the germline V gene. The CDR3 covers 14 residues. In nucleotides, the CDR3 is TGTGCCAGCAGCAGCGGGCCCAAGGGTAACATTCAGTACTTC. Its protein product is CASSSGPKGNIQYF.

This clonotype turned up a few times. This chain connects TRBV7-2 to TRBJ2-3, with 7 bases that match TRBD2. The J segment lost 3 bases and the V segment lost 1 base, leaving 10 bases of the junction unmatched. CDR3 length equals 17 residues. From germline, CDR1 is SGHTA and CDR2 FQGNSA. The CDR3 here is CASSLGASGGKTDTQYF. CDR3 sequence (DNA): TGTGCCAGCAGCTTAGGGGCTAGCGGCGGGAAAACAGATACGCAGTATTTT.

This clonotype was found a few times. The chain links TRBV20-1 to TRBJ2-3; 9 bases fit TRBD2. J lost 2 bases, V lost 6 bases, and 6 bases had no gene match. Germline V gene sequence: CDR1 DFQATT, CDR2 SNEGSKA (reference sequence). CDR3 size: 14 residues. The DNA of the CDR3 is TGCAGTGCAAGCGGGACTAGCAACACAGATACGCAGTATTTT. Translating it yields CSASGTSNTDTQYF.

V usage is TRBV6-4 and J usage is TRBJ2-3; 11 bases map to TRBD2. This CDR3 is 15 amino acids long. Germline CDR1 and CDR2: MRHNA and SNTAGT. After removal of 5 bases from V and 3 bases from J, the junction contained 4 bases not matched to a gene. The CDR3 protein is CASSTTSGVTDTQYF. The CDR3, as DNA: TGTGCCAGCAGTACGACTAGCGGGGTGACAGATACGCAGTATTTT.

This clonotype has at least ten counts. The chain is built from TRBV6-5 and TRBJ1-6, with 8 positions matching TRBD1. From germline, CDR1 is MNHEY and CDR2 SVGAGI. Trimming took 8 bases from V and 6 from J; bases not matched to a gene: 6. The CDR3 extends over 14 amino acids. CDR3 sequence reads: CASDRQGTNSPLHF. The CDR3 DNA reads TGTGCCAGCGACAGACAGGGGACTAATTCACCCCTCCACTTT.

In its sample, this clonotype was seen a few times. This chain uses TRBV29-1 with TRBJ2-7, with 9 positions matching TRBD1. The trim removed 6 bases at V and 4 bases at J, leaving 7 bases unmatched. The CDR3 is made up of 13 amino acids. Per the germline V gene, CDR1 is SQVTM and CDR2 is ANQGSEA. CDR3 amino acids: CSVRTGDPYEQYF. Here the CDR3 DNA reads TGCAGCGTACGGACAGGGGACCCTTACGAGCAGTACTTC.

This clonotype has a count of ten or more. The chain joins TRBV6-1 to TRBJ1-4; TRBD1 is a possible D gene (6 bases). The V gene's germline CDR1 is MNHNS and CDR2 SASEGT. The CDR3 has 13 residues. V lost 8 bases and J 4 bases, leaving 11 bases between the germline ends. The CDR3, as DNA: TGTGCCAGCGGAAGACAGGTTAATGAAAAACTGTTTTTT. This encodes CASGRQVNEKLFF.

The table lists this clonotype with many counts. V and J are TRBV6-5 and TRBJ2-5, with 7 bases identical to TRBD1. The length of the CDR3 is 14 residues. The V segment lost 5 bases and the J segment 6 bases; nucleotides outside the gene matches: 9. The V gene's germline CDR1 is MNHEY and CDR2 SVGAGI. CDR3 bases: TGTGCCAGCAGTCCGGACAGGTTAGGGAAGACCCAGTACTTC. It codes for CASSPDRLGKTQYF.

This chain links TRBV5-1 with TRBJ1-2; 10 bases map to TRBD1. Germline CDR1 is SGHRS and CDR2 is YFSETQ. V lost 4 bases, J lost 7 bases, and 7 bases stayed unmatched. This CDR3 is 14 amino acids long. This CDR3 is CASSPGQGSFGYTF. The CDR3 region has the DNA TGCGCCAGCAGCCCGGGACAGGGGTCCTTTGGCTACACCTTC. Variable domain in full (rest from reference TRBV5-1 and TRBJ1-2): KAGVTQTPRYLIKTRGQQVTLSCSPISGHRSVSWYQQTPGQGLQFLFEYFSETQRNKGNFPGRFSGRQFSNSRSEMNVSTLELGDSALYLCASSPGQGSFGYTFGSGTRLTVV.

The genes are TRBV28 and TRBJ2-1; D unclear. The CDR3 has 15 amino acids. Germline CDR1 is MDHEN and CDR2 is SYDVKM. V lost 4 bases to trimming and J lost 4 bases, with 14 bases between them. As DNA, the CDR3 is TGTGCCAGCAGTTCGACTCACTTGGATTACAATGAGCAGTTCTTC. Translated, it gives CASSSTHLDYNEQFF.

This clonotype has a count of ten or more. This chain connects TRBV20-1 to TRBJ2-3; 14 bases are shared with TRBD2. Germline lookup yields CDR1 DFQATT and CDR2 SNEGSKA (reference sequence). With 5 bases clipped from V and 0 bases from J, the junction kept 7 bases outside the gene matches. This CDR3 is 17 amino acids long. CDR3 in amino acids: CSASRGTSGGSTDTQYF. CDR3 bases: TGCAGTGCTTCACGCGGGACTAGCGGGGGAAGCACAGATACGCAGTATTTT.

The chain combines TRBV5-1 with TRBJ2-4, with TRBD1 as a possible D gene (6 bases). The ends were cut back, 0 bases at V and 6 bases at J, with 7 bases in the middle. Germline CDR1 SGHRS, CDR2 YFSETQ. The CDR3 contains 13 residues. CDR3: CASSLGDINIQYF. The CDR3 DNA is TGCGCCAGCAGCTTGGGGGACATAAACATTCAGTACTTC.

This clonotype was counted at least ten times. The CDR3 bases are TGTGCCAGCAGCCCGCGACAGGGAAGGTCCAATGAGCAGTTCTTC. This encodes CASSPRQGRSNEQFF. The chain carries TRBV7-2 and TRBJ2-1, with TRBD1 identical over 7 bases. The V gene's germline CDR1 is SGHTA and CDR2 FQGNSA. V trimming: 5 bases; J trimming: 6 bases; junction bases outside the gene matches: 10. The CDR3 has 15 amino acids.

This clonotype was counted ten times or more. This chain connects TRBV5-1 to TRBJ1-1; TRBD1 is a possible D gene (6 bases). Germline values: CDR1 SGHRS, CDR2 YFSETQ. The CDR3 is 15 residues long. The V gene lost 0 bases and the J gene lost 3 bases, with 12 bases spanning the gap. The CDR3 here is CASSLEGRGDTEAFF. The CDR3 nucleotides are TGCGCCAGCAGCTTGGAAGGAAGGGGGGACACTGAAGCTTTCTTT.

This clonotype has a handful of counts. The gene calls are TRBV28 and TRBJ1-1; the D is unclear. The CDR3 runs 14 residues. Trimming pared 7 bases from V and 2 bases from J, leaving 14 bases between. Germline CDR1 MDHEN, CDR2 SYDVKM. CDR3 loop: CASTAHISNTEAFF. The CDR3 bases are TGTGCCAGCACCGCTCATATAAGTAACACTGAAGCTTTCTTT.

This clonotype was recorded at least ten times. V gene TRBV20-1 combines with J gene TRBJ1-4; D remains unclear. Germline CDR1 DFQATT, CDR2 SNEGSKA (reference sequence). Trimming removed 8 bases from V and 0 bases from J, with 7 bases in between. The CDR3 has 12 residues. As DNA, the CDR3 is TGCAGTCCTGGGACAACTAATGAAAAACTGTTTTTT. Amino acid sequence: CSPGTTNEKLFF.

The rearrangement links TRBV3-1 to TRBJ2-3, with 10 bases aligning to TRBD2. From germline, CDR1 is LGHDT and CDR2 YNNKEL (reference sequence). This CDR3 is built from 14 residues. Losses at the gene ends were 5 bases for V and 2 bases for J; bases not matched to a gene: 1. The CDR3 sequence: CASSGLADTDTQYF. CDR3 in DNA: TGTGCCAGCAGCGGACTAGCGGACACAGATACGCAGTATTTT.

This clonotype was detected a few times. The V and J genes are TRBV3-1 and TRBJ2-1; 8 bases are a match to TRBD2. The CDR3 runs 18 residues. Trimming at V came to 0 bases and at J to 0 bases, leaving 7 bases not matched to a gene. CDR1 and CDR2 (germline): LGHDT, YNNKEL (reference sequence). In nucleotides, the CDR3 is TGTGCCAGCAGCCAAGAACCTCAAGCGGGGGACTCCTACAATGAGCAGTTCTTC. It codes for CASSQEPQAGDSYNEQFF.

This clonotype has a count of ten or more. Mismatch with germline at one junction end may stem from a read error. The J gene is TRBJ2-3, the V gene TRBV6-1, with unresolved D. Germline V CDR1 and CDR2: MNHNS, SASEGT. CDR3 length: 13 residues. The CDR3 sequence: CASREAARPTQYF. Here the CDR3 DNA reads TGTGCCAGCAGAGAAGCAGCGCGCCCTACGCAGTATTTT.

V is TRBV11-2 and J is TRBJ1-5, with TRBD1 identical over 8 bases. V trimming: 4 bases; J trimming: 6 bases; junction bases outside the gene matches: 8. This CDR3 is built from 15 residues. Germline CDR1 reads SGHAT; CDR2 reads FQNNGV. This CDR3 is CASSSGQGRTQPQHF. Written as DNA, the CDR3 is TGTGCCAGCAGCTCCGGACAGGGTAGGACTCAGCCCCAGCATTTT.

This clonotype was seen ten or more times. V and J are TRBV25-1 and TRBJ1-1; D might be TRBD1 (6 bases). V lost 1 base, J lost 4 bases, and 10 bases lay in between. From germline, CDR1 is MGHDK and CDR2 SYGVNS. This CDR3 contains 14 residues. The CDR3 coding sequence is TGTGCCAGCAGTGAATCTGTCAGGGGCACTGAAGCTTTCTTT. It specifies CASSESVRGTEAFF.

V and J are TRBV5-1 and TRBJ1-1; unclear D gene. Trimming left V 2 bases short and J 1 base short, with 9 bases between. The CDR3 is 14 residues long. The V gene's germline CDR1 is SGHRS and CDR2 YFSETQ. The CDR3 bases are TGCGCCAGCAGCTTCCCAGACGGGAACACTGAAGCTTTCTTT. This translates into CASSFPDGNTEAFF. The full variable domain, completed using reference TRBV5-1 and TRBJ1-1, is KAGVTQTPRYLIKTRGQQVTLSCSPISGHRSVSWYQQTPGQGLQFLFEYFSETQRNKGNFPGRFSGRQFSNSRSEMNVSTLELGDSALYLCASSFPDGNTEAFFGQGTRLTVV.

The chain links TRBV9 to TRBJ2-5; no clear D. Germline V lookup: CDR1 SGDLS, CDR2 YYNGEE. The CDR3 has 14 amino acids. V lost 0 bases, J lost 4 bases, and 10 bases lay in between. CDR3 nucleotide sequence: TGTGCCAGCAGCGTAGGGGAAGGTACAGAGACCCAGTACTTC. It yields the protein CASSVGEGTETQYF. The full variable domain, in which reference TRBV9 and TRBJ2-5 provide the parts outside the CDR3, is DSGVTQTPKHLITATGQRVTLRCSPRSGDLSVYWYQQSLDQGLQFLIQYYNGEERAKGNILERFSAQQFPDLHSELNLSSLELGDSALYFCASSVGEGTETQYFGPGTRLLVL.

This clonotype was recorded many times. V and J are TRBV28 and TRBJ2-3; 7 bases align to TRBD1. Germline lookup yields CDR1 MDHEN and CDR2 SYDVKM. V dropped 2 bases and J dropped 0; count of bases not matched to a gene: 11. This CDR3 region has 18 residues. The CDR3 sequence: CASSLGLTGTASTDTQYF. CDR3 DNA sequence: TGTGCCAGCAGTTTAGGGTTAACAGGGACAGCTAGCACAGATACGCAGTATTTT.

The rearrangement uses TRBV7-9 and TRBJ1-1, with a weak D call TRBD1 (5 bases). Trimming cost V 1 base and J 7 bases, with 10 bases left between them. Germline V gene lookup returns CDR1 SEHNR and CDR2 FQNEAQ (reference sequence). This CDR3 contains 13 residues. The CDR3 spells CASSLGEGSEAFF. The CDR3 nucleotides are TGTGCCAGCAGCTTAGGGGAGGGGAGTGAAGCTTTCTTT.

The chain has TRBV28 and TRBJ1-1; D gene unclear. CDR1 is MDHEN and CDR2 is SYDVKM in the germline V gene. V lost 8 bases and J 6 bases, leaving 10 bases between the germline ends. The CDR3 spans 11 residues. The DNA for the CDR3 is TGTGCCAGCCTTCTGGCAGCTGAAGCTTTCTTT. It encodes CASLLAAEAFF. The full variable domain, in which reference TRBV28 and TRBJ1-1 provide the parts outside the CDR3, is DVKVTQSSRYLVKRTGEKVFLECVQDMDHENMFWYRQDPGLGLRLIYFSYDVKMKEKGDIPEGYSVSREKKERFSLILESASTNQTSMYLCASLLAAEAFFGQGTRLTVV.